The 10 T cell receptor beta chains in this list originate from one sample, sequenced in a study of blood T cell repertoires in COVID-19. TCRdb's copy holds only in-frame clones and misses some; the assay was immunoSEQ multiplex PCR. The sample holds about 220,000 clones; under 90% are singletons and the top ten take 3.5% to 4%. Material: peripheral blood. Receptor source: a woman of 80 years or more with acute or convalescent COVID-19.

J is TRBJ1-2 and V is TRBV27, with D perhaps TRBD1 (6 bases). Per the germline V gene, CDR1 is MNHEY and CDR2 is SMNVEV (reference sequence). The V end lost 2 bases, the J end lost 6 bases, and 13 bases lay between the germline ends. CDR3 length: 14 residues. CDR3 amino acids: CASSLRDTRNGYTF. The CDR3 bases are TGTGCCAGCAGTTTAAGGGACACGAGGAATGGCTACACCTTC.

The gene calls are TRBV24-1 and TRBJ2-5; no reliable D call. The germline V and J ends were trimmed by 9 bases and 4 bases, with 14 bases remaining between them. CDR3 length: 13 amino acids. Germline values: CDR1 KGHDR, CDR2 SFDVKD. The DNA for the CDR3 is TGTGCCACCGCTGACTCAGCGCTAGAGACCCAGTACTTC. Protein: CATADSALETQYF.

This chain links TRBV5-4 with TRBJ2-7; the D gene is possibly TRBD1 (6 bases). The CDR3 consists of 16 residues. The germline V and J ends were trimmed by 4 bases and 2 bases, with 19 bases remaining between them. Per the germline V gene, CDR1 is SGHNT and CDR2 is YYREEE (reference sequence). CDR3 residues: CASSARTASNPYEQYF. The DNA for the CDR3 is TGTGCCAGCAGCGCCAGGACAGCGAGTAATCCCTACGAGCAGTACTTC.

CDR3 in DNA: TGTGCCAGCAGCCAAGATGGCCCTATAAACCGGGACAGGGGGTTTTCCACGAAAGCCTACGAGCAGTACTTC. This gives the protein CASSQDGPINRDRGFSTKAYEQYF. The genes are TRBV14 and TRBJ2-7; 11 nucleotides agree with TRBD1. The ends lost 0 bases at V and 2 bases at J; junction bases unmatched: 27. There are 24 residues in the CDR3. Germline CDR1 SGHDN, CDR2 FVKESK. Together with reference TRBV14 and TRBJ2-7, the CDR3 gives the full variable domain: EAGVTQFPSHSVIEKGQTVTLRCDPISGHDNLYWYRRVMGKEIKFLLHFVKESKQDESGMPNNRFLAERTGGTYSTLKVQPAELEDSGVYFCASSQDGPINRDRGFSTKAYEQYFGPGTRLTVT.

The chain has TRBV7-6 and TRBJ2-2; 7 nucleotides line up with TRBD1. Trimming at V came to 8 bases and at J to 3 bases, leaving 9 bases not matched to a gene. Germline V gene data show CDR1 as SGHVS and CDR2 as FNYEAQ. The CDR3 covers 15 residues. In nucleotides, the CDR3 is TGTGCCAGCCGAAGAGCCCAGGGGGACACCGGGGAGCTGTTTTTT. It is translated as CASRRAQGDTGELFF.

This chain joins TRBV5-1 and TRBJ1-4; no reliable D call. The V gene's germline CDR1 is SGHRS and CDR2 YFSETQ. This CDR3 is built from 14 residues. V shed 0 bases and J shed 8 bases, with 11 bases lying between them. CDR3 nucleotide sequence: TGCGCCAGCAGCTTGGCCGGGGTAAGGGAAAAACTGTTTTTT. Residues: CASSLAGVREKLFF.

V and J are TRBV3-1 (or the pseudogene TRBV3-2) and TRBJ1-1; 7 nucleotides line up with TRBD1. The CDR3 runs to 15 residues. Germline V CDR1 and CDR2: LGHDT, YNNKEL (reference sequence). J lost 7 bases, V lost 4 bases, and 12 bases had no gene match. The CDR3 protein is CASSLRGTERREAFF. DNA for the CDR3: TGTGCCAGCAGCCTGCGAGGGACAGAGAGACGTGAAGCTTTCTTT.

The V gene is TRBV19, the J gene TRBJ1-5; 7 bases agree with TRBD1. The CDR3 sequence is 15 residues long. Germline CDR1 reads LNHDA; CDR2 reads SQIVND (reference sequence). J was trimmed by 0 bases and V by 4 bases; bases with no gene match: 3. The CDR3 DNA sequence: TGTGCCAGTAGTACGGGACAGACTAGCAATCAGCCCCAGCATTTT. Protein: CASSTGQTSNQPQHF.

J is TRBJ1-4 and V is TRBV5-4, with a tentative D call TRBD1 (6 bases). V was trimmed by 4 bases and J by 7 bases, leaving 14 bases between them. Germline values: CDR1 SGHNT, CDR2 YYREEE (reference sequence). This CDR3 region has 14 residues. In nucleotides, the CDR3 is TGTGCCAGCAGCCGGGAGGCAGGGGCTGAAAAACTGTTTTTT. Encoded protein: CASSREAGAEKLFF. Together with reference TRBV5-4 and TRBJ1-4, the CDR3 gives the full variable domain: ETGVTQSPTHLIKTRGQQVTLRCSSQSGHNTVSWYQQALGQGPQFIFQYYREEENGRGNFPPRFSGLQFPNYSSELNVNALELDDSALYLCASSREAGAEKLFFGSGTQLSVL.

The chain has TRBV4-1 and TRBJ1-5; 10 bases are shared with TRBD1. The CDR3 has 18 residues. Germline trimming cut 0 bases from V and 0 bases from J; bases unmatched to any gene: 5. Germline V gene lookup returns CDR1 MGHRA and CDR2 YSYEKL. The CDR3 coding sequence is TGCGCCAGCAGCCAAGAAGGGACAGGGGAGGTTAGCAATCAGCCCCAGCATTTT. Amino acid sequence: CASSQEGTGEVSNQPQHF.